This T cell receptor beta chain was recovered during a study of blood T cell repertoires in COVID-19. The V segment lost 5 bases and the J segment 0 bases; nucleotides outside the gene matches: 4. CDR3 length: 15 amino acids. Germline lookup yields CDR1 LNHDA and CDR2 SQIVND (reference sequence). Profiling relied on immunoSEQ multiplex PCR, and the TCRdb table lists in-frame clones only, not all of them. The data contain approximately 300,000 clones, approximately 88% of them singletons. Sequencing was performed on peripheral blood. The chain is built from TRBV19 and TRBJ2-1; 7 positions match TRBD2. The sequence derives from a woman aged 50 to 60 with active or convalescent COVID-19. DNA for the CDR3: TGTGCCAGTAGTCGCCCGGGGGGCTCCTACAATGAGCAGTTCTTC. Its translation: CASSRPGGSYNEQFF. The whole variable domain, filled in from reference TRBV19 and TRBJ2-1, reads DGGITQSPKYLFRKEGQNVTLSCEQNLNHDAMYWYRQDPGQGLRLIYYSQIVNDFQKGDIAEGYSVSREKKESFPLTVTSAQKNPTAFYLCASSRPGGSYNEQFFGPGTRLTVL.